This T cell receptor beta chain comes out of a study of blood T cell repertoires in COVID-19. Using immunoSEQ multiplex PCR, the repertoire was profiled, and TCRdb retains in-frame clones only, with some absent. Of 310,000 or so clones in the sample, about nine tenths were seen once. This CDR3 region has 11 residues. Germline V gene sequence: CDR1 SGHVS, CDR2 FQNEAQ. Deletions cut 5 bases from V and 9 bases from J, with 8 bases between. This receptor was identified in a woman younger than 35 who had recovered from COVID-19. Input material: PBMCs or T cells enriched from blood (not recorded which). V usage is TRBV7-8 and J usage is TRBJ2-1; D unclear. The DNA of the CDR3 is TGTGCCAGCAGCCCCCCAGTTGAGCAGTTCTTC. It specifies CASSPPVEQFF.